Each of the 32 T cell receptor beta chains below was sequenced from the same sample in a study of siplizumab effects on memory and regulatory T cells. Only in-frame clones appear in the TCRdb table, and some are missing; sequencing was by immunoSEQ multiplex PCR. The table shows around 110,000 clones, with roughly 94% occurring only once. The sequenced material came from non-Treg CD4+ T cells sorted from blood. The receptors shown here come from a human donor in good health.

The chain combines TRBV12-2 with TRBJ2-1; TRBD2, the table's D call, was not compared with the DNA. TRBV12-2 is a pseudogene segment. The CDR3 loop spans 18 amino acids. DNA of the CDR3: TGTGCAAGTCGCCGAAACTATAGCGGGAGTACATCCTACAATGAGCAGTTCTTC. It specifies CASRRNYSGSTSYNEQFF.

This rearrangement joins TRBV7-9 to TRBJ2-7; 7 bases line up with TRBD1. Germline values: CDR1 SEHNR, CDR2 FQNEAQ (reference sequence). The CDR3 consists of 16 residues. J was trimmed by 2 bases and V by 0 bases; bases with no gene match: 7. The CDR3 reads CASSLAGLQGAYEQYF. In nucleotides, the CDR3 is TGTGCCAGCAGCTTAGCGGGGCTGCAGGGGGCCTACGAGCAGTACTTC.

Concerning this clone: One junction end does not reproduce the germline sequence, and a read error may be involved. V is TRBV7-7 and J is TRBJ2-1; TRBD2 matches at 11 bases. CDR1 SSHAT and CDR2 FNYEAQ come from the germline V gene (reference sequence). CDR3 length: 15 amino acids. The CDR3 protein is CASSPRLAGGSEQFF. In DNA, the CDR3 is TGTGCTAGCAGCCCCCGCCTAGCGGGAGGAAGTGAGCAGTTCTTC. Full variable domain (missing parts from reference TRBV7-7 and TRBJ2-1): GAGVSQSPRYKVTKRGQDVTLRCDPISSHATLYWYQQALGQGPEFLTYFNYEAQPDKSGLPSDRFSAERPEGSISTLTIQRTEQRDSAMYRCASSPRLAGGSEQFFGPGTRLTVL.

This chain joins TRBV6-6 and TRBJ2-7; no clear D gene. Trimming stripped 4 bases from V and 1 base from J, with 11 bases between. The length of the CDR3 is 14 residues. The germline V gene has CDR1 MNHNY and CDR2 SVGAGI (reference sequence). The CDR3 DNA sequence: TGTGCCAGCAGTTCTAGACTTGTATCCTACGAGCAGTACTTC. This encodes CASSSRLVSYEQYF.

The chain couples TRBV18 to TRBJ2-3; D is unresolved. This CDR3 spans 14 amino acids. V lost 6 bases to trimming and J lost 2 bases, with 12 bases between them. CDR1 is KGHSH and CDR2 is LQKENI in the germline V gene. Written as DNA, the CDR3 is TGTGCCAGCTCCATCTTAGGGTCCACAGATACGCAGTATTTT. It translates to CASSILGSTDTQYF.

The chain is built from TRBV12-5 and TRBJ1-2; 8 bases are a match to TRBD1. The CDR3 is 16 residues long. J lost 1 base, V lost 6 bases, and 10 bases had no gene match. Germline CDR1 is LGHNT and CDR2 is FRNRAP. In DNA form, the CDR3 reads TGTGCTAGTGGAAATGACAGGGGAAATTTTAACTATGGCTACACCTTC. It is translated as CASGNDRGNFNYGYTF.

The J gene is TRBJ1-6, the V gene TRBV6-1; D ambiguous. Looked up from germline, CDR1 is MNHNS and CDR2 is SASEGT. The ends were cut back, 0 bases at V and 7 bases at J, with 10 bases in the middle. There are 15 residues in the CDR3. In DNA, the CDR3 is TGTGCCAGCAGTGAAGCATATATTCCAAATTCACCCCTCCACTTT. This gives the protein CASSEAYIPNSPLHF.

The genes are TRBV6-1 and TRBJ1-2, with 9 nucleotides matching TRBD1. Germline CDR1 and CDR2: MNHNS and SASEGT. The CDR3 loop spans 14 amino acids. With V trimmed by 4 bases and J by 7 bases, 7 bases remained unmatched. The CDR3 is CASSASGTGFGYTF. As DNA, the CDR3 is TGTGCCAGCAGTGCCTCCGGGACAGGGTTTGGCTACACCTTC.

The chain uses TRBV25-1 and TRBJ2-5; no clear D. The germline V gene has CDR1 MGHDK and CDR2 SYGVNS. CDR3 length: 14 residues. Trimming stripped 10 bases from V and 2 bases from J, with 17 bases between. DNA of the CDR3: TGTGCCACCTCTCATCTGCGTGTACAAGAGACCCAGTACTTC. This sequence encodes CATSHLRVQETQYF.

CDR3 sequence (DNA): TGTGCCAGCAGCCTCCTGACAGGGGCCAACTCTGGAAACACCATATATTTT. Protein sequence: CASSLLTGANSGNTIYF. This chain connects TRBV7-9 to TRBJ1-3; 8 positions agree with TRBD1. The CDR3 runs 17 residues. CDR1 is SEHNR and CDR2 is FQNEAQ in the germline V gene (reference sequence). V lost 5 bases, J lost 0 bases, and 9 bases stayed unmatched.

V and J are TRBV14 and TRBJ2-4, with D uncertain. The CDR3 contains 13 residues. Between the trimmed V and J ends, which lost 1 base and 5 bases, there was a span of 6 bases. Germline CDR1 reads SGHDN; CDR2 reads FVKESK. The CDR3 region is CASSQAMENIQYF. CDR3 in DNA: TGTGCCAGCAGCCAAGCAATGGAAAACATTCAGTACTTC.

Only a few counts were recorded for this clone. The J gene is TRBJ1-6, the V gene TRBV7-9; weak D call: TRBD1 (5 bases). V dropped 1 base and J dropped 14 bases, with 6 bases sitting between them. Germline CDR1 SEHNR, CDR2 FQNEAQ (reference sequence). There are 11 residues in the CDR3. CDR3 DNA: TGTGCCAGCAGCTTAGGGGGGTCCCTCCACTTT. Protein: CASSLGGSLHF.

The chain has TRBV28 and TRBJ2-1, with a weak D call TRBD2 (5 bases). The CDR3 consists of 12 residues. CDR1 is MDHEN and CDR2 is SYDVKM in the germline V gene. Trimming stripped 7 bases from V and 7 bases from J, with 11 bases between. The chain's CDR3 is CASNGVGNEQFF. CDR3 sequence (DNA): TGTGCCAGCAACGGGGTGGGAAATGAGCAGTTCTTC.

V is TRBV11-2 and J is TRBJ2-5; 8 nucleotides agree with TRBD1. Germline V gene data show CDR1 as SGHAT and CDR2 as FQNNGV. There are 16 residues in the CDR3. V lost 6 bases and J lost 5; bases outside the gene matches: 14. The CDR3 protein is CASRPINRGMDETQYF. The CDR3 nucleotides read TGTGCCAGCAGGCCGATCAACAGGGGGATGGATGAGACCCAGTACTTC.

V is TRBV6-1 and J is TRBJ2-1; 9 positions agree with TRBD2. Germline CDR1 is MNHNS and CDR2 is SASEGT. The CDR3 extends over 15 amino acids. Unmatched junction bases numbered 1, after V lost 2 bases and J lost 2 bases. CDR3 sequence: CASSELAGPYNEQFF. The CDR3 region has the DNA TGTGCCAGCAGTGAACTAGCGGGGCCCTACAATGAGCAGTTCTTC.

J is TRBJ2-5 and V is TRBV7-3; D not resolved. This CDR3 spans 13 amino acids. Trimming cost V 2 bases and J 3 bases, with 7 bases left between them. Germline lookup yields CDR1 SGHTA and CDR2 FQGTGA. This CDR3 is CASSLSMEETQYF. The CDR3 DNA is TGTGCCAGCAGCTTATCTATGGAAGAGACCCAGTACTTC.

This chain links TRBV19 with TRBJ2-5; 10 bases map to TRBD2. CDR3 length: 15 amino acids. CDR1 and CDR2 from the germline V gene are LNHDA and SQIVND (reference sequence). V lost 6 bases and J lost 2; bases outside the gene matches: 6. CDR3 nucleotide sequence: TGTGCCAGTAGGTATAGCGGGGGGTCACAAGAGACCCAGTACTTC. It codes for CASRYSGGSQETQYF.

V and J are TRBV7-9 and TRBJ2-3; 8 positions match TRBD2. Looked up from germline, CDR1 is SEHNR and CDR2 is FQNEAQ (reference sequence). Unmatched junction bases numbered 11, after V lost 4 bases and J lost 8 bases. There are 15 residues in the CDR3. CDR3 in amino acids: CASSSSGSGGTTQYF. Here the CDR3 DNA reads TGTGCCAGCAGCTCCAGCGGGAGCGGAGGGACTACGCAGTATTTT.

This clone was counted once. The V gene is TRBV7-9, the J gene TRBJ1-3; TRBD1 is a possible D gene (5 bases). The CDR3 consists of 13 residues. V lost 4 bases and J 9 bases, leaving 13 bases between the germline ends. Per the germline V gene, CDR1 is SEHNR and CDR2 is FQNEAQ (reference sequence). In nucleotides, the CDR3 is TGTGCCAGCAGCTCAGGAAACAGGATCACCATATATTTT. Amino acid sequence: CASSSGNRITIYF. Combining the CDR3 with reference TRBV7-9 and TRBJ1-3 gives the whole variable domain DTGVSQNPRHKITKRGQNVTFRCDPISEHNRLYWYRQTLGQGPEFLTYFQNEAQLEKSRLLSDRFSAERPKGSFSTLEIQRTEQGDSAMYLCASSSGNRITIYFGEGSWLTVV.

J is TRBJ1-3 and V is TRBV7-9; D not resolved. The CDR3 extends over 13 amino acids. V was shortened by 5 bases and J by 0 bases, with 5 bases between the two germline ends. Germline-derived CDR1 and CDR2 are SEHNR and FQNEAQ (reference sequence). The CDR3 loop reads CASSHFSGNTIYF. The CDR3 nucleotides are TGTGCCAGCAGCCACTTCTCTGGAAACACCATATATTTT. Full variable domain (missing parts from reference TRBV7-9 and TRBJ1-3): DTGVSQNPRHKITKRGQNVTFRCDPISEHNRLYWYRQTLGQGPEFLTYFQNEAQLEKSRLLSDRFSAERPKGSFSTLEIQRTEQGDSAMYLCASSHFSGNTIYFGEGSWLTVV.

This clone was observed once. The chain links TRBV5-8 to TRBJ2-7; D remains unclear. Per germline, CDR1 SGHTS and CDR2 YDEGEE. V lost 4 bases to trimming and J lost 3 bases, with 17 bases between them. The CDR3 has 15 residues. The CDR3 loop is CASSPWARNVYEQYF. For the CDR3, the DNA is TGTGCCAGCAGCCCCTGGGCCCGAAATGTCTACGAGCAGTACTTC.

V and J are TRBV15 and TRBJ2-4, with D unclear. The ends were cut back, 0 bases at V and 0 bases at J, with 6 bases in the middle. CDR3 length: 15 residues. The germline CDR1 and CDR2 sequences are LNHNV and YYDKDF (reference sequence). CDR3 coding DNA: TGTGCCACCAGCAGAGATCAGGCAGCCAAAAACATTCAGTACTTC. It yields the protein CATSRDQAAKNIQYF.

The chain couples TRBV7-3 to TRBJ2-5, with 7 bases identical to TRBD2. CDR3 length: 13 amino acids. CDR1 and CDR2 from the germline V gene are SGHTA and FQGTGA. The trim removed 3 bases at V and 5 bases at J, leaving 3 bases unmatched. The CDR3 bases are TGTGCCAGCAGCTTCGGGGGGAGGGAGACCCAGTACTTC. Protein product: CASSFGGRETQYF. Combining the CDR3 with reference TRBV7-3 and TRBJ2-5 gives the whole variable domain GAGVSQTPSNKVTEKGKYVELRCDPISGHTALYWYRQSLGQGPEFLIYFQGTGAADDSGLPNDRFFAVRPEGSVSTLKIQRTERGDSAVYLCASSFGGRETQYFGPGTRLLVL.

The chain uses TRBV6-1 and TRBJ2-7; D is uncertain. The CDR3 sequence is 10 residues long. Germline values: CDR1 MNHNS, CDR2 SASEGT. Trimming cost V 10 bases and J 6 bases, with 10 bases left between them. CDR3 loop: CATPPCEQYF. The DNA for the CDR3 is TGTGCCACCCCCCCTTGCGAGCAGTACTTC.

This clone was picked up one time. The chain has TRBV30 and TRBJ1-4; the D gene is possibly TRBD1 (6 bases). This CDR3 has 13 amino acids. V lost 4 bases and J 7 bases, leaving 13 bases between the germline ends. Germline CDR1 reads GTSNPN; CDR2 reads SVGIG (reference sequence). The DNA for the CDR3 is TGTGCCTGGAAAGGGGGTAAGGGTGAAAAACTGTTTTTT. It codes for CAWKGGKGEKLFF.

The chain links TRBV28 to TRBJ2-1, with no clear D. Per germline, CDR1 MDHEN and CDR2 SYDVKM. The V and J ends lost 5 bases and 2 bases respectively, with 10 bases between them. CDR3 length: 14 residues. CDR3 residues: CASSAGMAYNEQFF. The CDR3 nucleotides read TGTGCCAGCAGTGCCGGTATGGCCTACAATGAGCAGTTCTTC.

V usage is TRBV7-2 and J usage is TRBJ1-1, with no clear D. There are 13 residues in the CDR3. Germline values: CDR1 SGHTA, CDR2 FQGNSA. The V end lost 4 bases, the J end lost 0 bases, and 6 bases lay between the germline ends. This chain's CDR3 is CASSYQLNTEAFF. CDR3 sequence (DNA): TGTGCCAGCAGCTACCAGTTGAACACTGAAGCTTTCTTT.

This clone was recorded once. The V and J genes are TRBV5-1 and TRBJ1-2; D uncertain. The V gene's germline CDR1 is SGHRS and CDR2 YFSETQ. The CDR3 contains 17 residues. V lost 5 bases to trimming and J lost 4 bases, with 24 bases between them. The CDR3 nucleotides are TGCGCCAGCAGAATATGGGCCGCCGTCTCCACTCCCTATGGCTACACCTTC. Protein: CASRIWAAVSTPYGYTF.

The chain has TRBV2 and TRBJ2-2; D remains unclear. V was cut by 3 bases and J by 1 base, with 6 bases left in between. This CDR3 region has 14 residues. The V gene's germline CDR1 is SNHLY and CDR2 FYNNEI. Written as DNA, the CDR3 is TGTGCCAGCAGTGATATGGTGAACACCGGGGAGCTGTTTTTT. This encodes CASSDMVNTGELFF.

The chain joins TRBV5-1 to TRBJ2-5; D unclear. The CDR3 runs 13 residues. Per the germline V gene, CDR1 is SGHRS and CDR2 is YFSETQ. V shed 4 bases and J shed 7 bases, with 14 bases lying between them. CDR3 protein: CASSPSTFRTQYF. In DNA, the CDR3 is TGCGCCAGCAGCCCCTCGACATTTCGGACCCAGTACTTC.

The rearrangement links TRBV6-5 to TRBJ1-3; D possibly corresponds to TRBD1 (5 bases). There are 14 residues in the CDR3. V lost 6 bases and J lost 4, with 13 bases in between. The germline V gene has CDR1 MNHEY and CDR2 SVGAGI. The CDR3 protein is CASSPQGGGNTIYF. The CDR3 DNA reads TGTGCCAGCAGCCCCCAGGGCGGGGGAAACACCATATATTTT.

The chain is built from TRBV6-1 and TRBJ1-6; D gene unclear. Germline lookup yields CDR1 MNHNS and CDR2 SASEGT. The CDR3 is 15 amino acids. The germline V and J ends were trimmed by 7 bases and 0 bases, with 10 bases remaining between them. The CDR3, as DNA: TGTGCCAGCACCCCGCGGGGCTCCTATAATTCACCCCTCCACTTT. This codes for CASTPRGSYNSPLHF.